This TCR beta chain was found in a study of T-cell reconstitution after alpha-beta-depleted transplantation in children. Unique molecular identifiers were incorporated when the TCRbeta library was constructed. TCRdb ran MiXCR on the PCR reads and lists one entry per CDR3 protein. The data show 350,000 to 450,000 distinct CDR3 sequences, around 21% seen once. The CDR3 runs 13 residues. Germline lookup yields CDR1 SQVTM and CDR2 ANQGSEA. Unmatched junction bases numbered 5, after V lost 5 bases and J lost 4 bases. The clonotype comes from a human donor who donated a stem cell graft to a child with acute myeloid leukemia. The rearrangement joins TRBV29-1 to TRBJ2-3; 8 bases are a match to TRBD1. The specimen comprised PBMCs from the stem cell graft donor, sampled from the stem cell graft. CDR3 bases: TGCAGCGTTCCCCTCAGGGGGCCAGATACGCAGTATTTT. Translation: CSVPLRGPDTQYF.